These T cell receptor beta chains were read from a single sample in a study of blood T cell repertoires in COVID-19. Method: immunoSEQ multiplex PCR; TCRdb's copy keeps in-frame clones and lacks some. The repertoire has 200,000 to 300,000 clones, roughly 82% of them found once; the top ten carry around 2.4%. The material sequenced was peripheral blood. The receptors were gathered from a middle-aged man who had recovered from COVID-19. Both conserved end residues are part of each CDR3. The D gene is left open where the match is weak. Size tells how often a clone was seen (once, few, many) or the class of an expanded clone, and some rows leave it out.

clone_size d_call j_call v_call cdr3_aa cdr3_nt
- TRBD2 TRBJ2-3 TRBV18 CASSPLTAGEDTQYF TGTGCCAGCTCACCACTAACTGCGGGAGAGGATACGCAGTATTTT
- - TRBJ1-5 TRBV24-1 CATSQEDQPQHF TGTGCCACCAGTCAAGAGGATCAGCCCCAGCATTTT
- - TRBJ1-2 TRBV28 CASGLNYGYTF TGTGCCAGCGGACTAAACTATGGCTACACCTTC
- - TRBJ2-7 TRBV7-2 CASTLGHEQYF TGTGCCAGCACCCTTGGGCACGAGCAGTACTTC
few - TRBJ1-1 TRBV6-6 CATSSVNTEAFF TGTGCCACCAGTTCGGTGAACACTGAAGCTTTCTTT
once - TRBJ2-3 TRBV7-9 CASSFAGGTPSTDTQYF TGTGCCAGCAGCTTCGCCGGAGGGACTCCCTCCACAGATACGCAGTATTTT
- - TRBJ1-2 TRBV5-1 CASSLGQVYGYTF TGCGCCAGCAGCTTGGGACAAGTATATGGCTACACCTTC
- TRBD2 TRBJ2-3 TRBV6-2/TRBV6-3 CASSYRVAGETTDTQYF TGTGCCAGCAGTTACCGGGTAGCGGGGGAAACCACAGATACGCAGTATTTT
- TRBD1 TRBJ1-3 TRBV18 CASSPQGASGNTIYF TGTGCCAGCTCACCACAGGGGGCCTCTGGAAACACCATATATTTT
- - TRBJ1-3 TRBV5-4 CASSSQGFFNTIYF TGTGCCAGCAGCTCTCAGGGGTTTTTCAACACCATATATTTT
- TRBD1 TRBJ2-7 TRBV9 CASSKGQGGYEQYF TGTGCCAGCAGCAAGGGACAGGGGGGTTACGAGCAGTACTTC
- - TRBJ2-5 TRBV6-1 CASSDRGLKTQYF TGTGCCAGCAGTGATCGGGGGTTGAAGACCCAGTACTTC
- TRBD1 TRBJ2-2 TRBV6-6 CASSYLGTGDSGELFF TGTGCCAGCAGTTACTTGGGGACAGGGGATTCCGGGGAGCTGTTTTTT
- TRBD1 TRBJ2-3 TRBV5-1 CASSVGQTRGDTQYF TGCGCCAGCAGCGTGGGACAGACCCGTGGGGATACGCAGTATTTT
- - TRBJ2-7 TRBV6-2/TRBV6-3 CASSYLAGASYEQYF TGTGCCAGCAGTTACCTTGCGGGGGCCTCCTACGAGCAGTACTTC
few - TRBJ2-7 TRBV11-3 CASSLGTEPSYEQYF TGTGCCAGCAGCTTAGGGACAGAGCCATCCTACGAGCAGTACTTC
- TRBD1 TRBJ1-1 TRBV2 CASAGDDYRGEAFF TGTGCCAGCGCTGGGGACGATTACAGGGGAGAAGCTTTCTTT
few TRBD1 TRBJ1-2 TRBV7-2 CASSQRPGTGFSGYTF TGTGCCAGCAGCCAACGTCCCGGGACAGGATTTAGTGGCTACACCTTC
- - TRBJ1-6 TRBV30 CAWSPARGGYSPLHF TGTGCCTGGAGTCCGGCCCGCGGGGGATATTCACCCCTCCACTTT
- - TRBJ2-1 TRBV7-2 CASSLQGQSYNEQFF TGTGCCAGCAGCTTACAGGGACAAAGCTACAATGAGCAGTTCTTC
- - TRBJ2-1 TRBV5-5 CASSRDGGEQFF TGTGCCAGCAGCAGGGACGGAGGGGAGCAGTTCTTC
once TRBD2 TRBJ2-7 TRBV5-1 CASSPGGQPYEQYF TGCGCCAGCAGCCCGGGAGGGCAGCCTTACGAGCAGTACTTC
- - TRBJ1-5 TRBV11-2 CASSLAEGWGQPQHF TGTGCCAGCAGCTTAGCGGAGGGTTGGGGTCAGCCCCAGCATTTT
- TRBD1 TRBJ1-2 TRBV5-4 CASSRDTGQGNYGYTF TGTGCCAGCAGCCGTGATACGGGACAGGGAAACTATGGCTACACCTTC
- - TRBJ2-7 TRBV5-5 CASSLGAASSYEQYF TGTGCCAGCAGCTTGGGCGCGGCCAGCTCCTACGAGCAGTACTTC
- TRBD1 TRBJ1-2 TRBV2 CASSLAGTGAGRVYTF TGTGCCAGCAGTCTCGCCGGGACAGGGGCCGGCCGGGTCTACACCTTC